The clone carrying this T cell receptor (beta chain) was seen more than once but under ten times. The data are from a study of T cells after yellow fever vaccination. Study background: For low cell numbers, libraries were made with SMART-Seq v4 Ultra Low Input.

The 5'RACE template-switching step produced TCR cDNA and added a universal primer site and UMIs. MiXCR was run by TCRdb on the 5' RACE reads, yielding one entry per CDR3 protein. The table lists hundreds of thousands of distinct CDR3 sequences, about 12% of them singletons, with 15% in the top ten. CDR3 size: 18 residues. The germline CDR1 and CDR2 sequences are SGHDN and FVKESK. V lost 0 bases to trimming and J lost 2 bases, with 18 bases between them. The clonotype originates from a man younger than 45 who received the YFV17D yellow fever vaccine. This chain links TRBV14 with TRBJ2-3; D gene uncertain. The input for sequencing was PBMCs, taken on the day of the yellow fever booster vaccination. The chain's CDR3 is CASSQEGLRTSVTDTQYF. CDR3 DNA: TGTGCCAGCAGCCAAGAGGGGTTACGGACGTCAGTCACAGATACGCAGTATTTT.